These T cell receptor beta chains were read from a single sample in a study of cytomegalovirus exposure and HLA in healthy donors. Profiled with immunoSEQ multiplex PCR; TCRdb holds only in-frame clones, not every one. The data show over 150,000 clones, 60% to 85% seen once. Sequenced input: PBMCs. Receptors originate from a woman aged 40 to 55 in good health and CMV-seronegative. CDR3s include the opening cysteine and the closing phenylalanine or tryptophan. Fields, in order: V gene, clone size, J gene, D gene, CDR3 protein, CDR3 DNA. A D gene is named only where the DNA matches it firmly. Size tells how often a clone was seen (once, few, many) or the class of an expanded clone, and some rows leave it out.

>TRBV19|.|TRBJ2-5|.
CASSIAWRGETQYF
TGTGCCAGTAGTATAGCGTGGAGGGGAGAGACCCAGTACTTC
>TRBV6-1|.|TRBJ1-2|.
CASRDLRGKGYTF
TGTGCCAGCAGAGACCTCAGGGGTAAAGGCTACACCTTC
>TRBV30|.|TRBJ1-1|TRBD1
CASSGGSSWGEAFF
TGTGCCTCATCAGGGGGGTCCTCTTGGGGTGAAGCTTTCTTT
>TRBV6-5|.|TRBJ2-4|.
CASSPREAGNIQYF
TGTGCCAGCAGTCCGAGGGAGGCGGGAAACATTCAGTACTTC
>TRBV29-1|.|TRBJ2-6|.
CSVGGAGANVLTF
TGCAGCGTTGGCGGGGCCGGGGCCAACGTCCTGACTTTC
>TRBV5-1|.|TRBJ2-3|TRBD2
CASSWTSGRHTDTQYF
TGCGCCAGCAGCTGGACTAGCGGGAGGCACACAGATACGCAGTATTTT
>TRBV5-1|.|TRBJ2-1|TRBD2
CASSLDSGGSYNEQFF
TGCGCCAGCAGCTTGGATAGCGGGGGCTCCTACAATGAGCAGTTCTTC
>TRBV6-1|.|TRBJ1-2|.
CASSGGRDFRLANYGYTF
TGTGCCAGCAGTGGCGGCAGGGACTTCAGGCTCGCTAACTATGGCTACACCTTC
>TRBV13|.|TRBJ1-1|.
CASSAAGAGEAFF
TGTGCCAGCAGCGCGGCTGGGGCAGGGGAAGCTTTCTTT
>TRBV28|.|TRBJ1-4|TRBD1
CASSFAGGEKLFF
TGTGCCAGCAGTTTTGCAGGGGGTGAAAAACTGTTTTTT
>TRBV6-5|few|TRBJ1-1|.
CASSTQANTEAFF
TGTGCCAGCAGCACCCAGGCGAACACTGAAGCTTTCTTT
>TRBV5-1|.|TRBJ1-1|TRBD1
CASSSSTGGTEAFF
TGCGCCAGCAGCTCCTCCACAGGGGGCACTGAAGCTTTCTTT
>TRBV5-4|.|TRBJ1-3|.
CASSLVEGSGNTIYF
TGTGCCAGCAGCTTGGTAGAGGGCTCTGGAAACACCATATATTTT
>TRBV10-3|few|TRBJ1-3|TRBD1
CAIQGASGNTIYF
TGTGCCATACAGGGGGCCTCTGGAAACACCATATATTTT
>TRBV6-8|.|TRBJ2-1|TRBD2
CASSYPGLAGASSDEQFF
TGTGCCAGCAGTTACCCGGGACTAGCGGGAGCAAGCTCGGATGAGCAGTTCTTC
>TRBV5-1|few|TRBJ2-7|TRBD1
CASSTGQGDYEQYF
TGCGCCAGCAGCACGGGACAGGGGGACTACGAGCAGTACTTC
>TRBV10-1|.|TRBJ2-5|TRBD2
CASSEGTSGRNQETQYF
TGCGCCAGCAGTGAGGGGACTAGCGGGAGGAACCAAGAGACCCAGTACTTC
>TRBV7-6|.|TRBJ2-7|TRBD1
CASSPTGDHEQYF
TGTGCCAGCAGCCCGACAGGGGACCACGAGCAGTACTTC
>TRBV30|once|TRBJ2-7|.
CAWRMERQTDF
TGTGCCTGGAGAATGGAGAGACAGACTGACTTC
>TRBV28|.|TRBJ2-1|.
CASSTDFSSYNEQFF
TGTGCCAGCAGTACGGACTTCAGCTCCTACAATGAGCAGTTCTTC
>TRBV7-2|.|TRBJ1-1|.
CASSLQGNTEAFF
TGTGCCAGCAGCTTGCAGGGGAACACTGAAGCTTTCTTT
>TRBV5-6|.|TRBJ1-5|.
CASAWWTELNRSNQPQHF
TGTGCCAGCGCCTGGTGGACAGAGCTCAACAGGAGCAATCAGCCCCAGCATTTT
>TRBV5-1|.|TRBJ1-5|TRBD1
CASSLGQGSNQPQHF
TGCGCCAGCAGCTTAGGACAGGGTAGCAATCAGCCCCAGCATTTT
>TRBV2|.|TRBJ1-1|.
CASSPPGAFF
TGTGCCAGCAGTCCCCCCGGGGCTTTCTTT
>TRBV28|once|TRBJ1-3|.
CASNSQGSGNTIYF
TGTGCCAGCAATTCCCAGGGATCTGGAAACACCATATATTTT
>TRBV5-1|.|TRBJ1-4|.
CASSPGSTNEKLFF
TGCGCCAGCAGCCCGGGGAGTACTAATGAAAAACTGTTTTTT
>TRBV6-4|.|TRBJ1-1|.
CASSDSAGWNTEAFF
TGTGCCAGCAGTGACTCGGCAGGGTGGAACACTGAAGCTTTCTTT
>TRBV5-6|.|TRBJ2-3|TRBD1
CASSFSAGTGVRDTQYF
TGTGCCAGCAGCTTCTCCGCCGGGACAGGGGTGAGAGATACGCAGTATTTT
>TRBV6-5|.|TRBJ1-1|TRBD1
CASKNRGNTEAFF
TGTGCCAGCAAGAACAGGGGGAACACTGAAGCTTTCTTT
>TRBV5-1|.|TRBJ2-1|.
CASSLDAGPRYNEQFF
TGCGCCAGCAGCTTGGATGCAGGCCCAAGGTACAATGAGCAGTTCTTC
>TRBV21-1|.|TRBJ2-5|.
CASSLGGVGRRETQYF
TGTGCCAGCAGCCTCGGCGGGGTTGGCAGGAGAGAGACCCAGTACTTC
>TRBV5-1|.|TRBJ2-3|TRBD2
CASSLWLAATSTDTQYF
TGCGCCAGCAGCTTATGGCTAGCGGCAACTAGCACAGATACGCAGTATTTT
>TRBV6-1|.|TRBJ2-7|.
CASSEIRVEQYF
TGTGCCAGCAGTGAAATAAGAGTCGAGCAGTACTTC
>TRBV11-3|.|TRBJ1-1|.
CASSLRADYNTEAFF
TGTGCCAGCAGCCTGCGGGCAGATTATAACACTGAAGCTTTCTTT
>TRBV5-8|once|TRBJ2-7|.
CASSAPGIPYEQYF
TGTGCCAGCAGCGCCCCCGGGATTCCCTACGAGCAGTACTTC
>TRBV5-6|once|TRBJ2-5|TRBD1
CASSLPGQGLETQYF
TGTGCCAGCAGCTTACCGGGACAGGGATTAGAGACCCAGTACTTC
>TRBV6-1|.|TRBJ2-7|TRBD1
CASEPGQVNEQYF
TGTGCCAGCGAACCGGGACAGGTGAACGAGCAGTACTTC
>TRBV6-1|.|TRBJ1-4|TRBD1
CASSELHRGRANEKLFF
TGTGCCAGCAGTGAATTGCACAGGGGGAGGGCTAATGAAAAACTGTTTTTT
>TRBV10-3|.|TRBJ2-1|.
CAITVEIAEGNEQFF
TGTGCCATCACCGTAGAGATCGCGGAGGGCAATGAGCAGTTCTTC
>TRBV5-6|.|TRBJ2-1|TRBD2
CASSLYEVAGGYEQFF
TGTGCCAGCAGCTTGTACGAGGTAGCGGGAGGGTATGAGCAGTTCTTC
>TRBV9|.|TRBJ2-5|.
CASSVEGRGLAETQYF
TGTGCCAGCAGCGTAGAGGGGCGAGGCTTGGCAGAGACCCAGTACTTC
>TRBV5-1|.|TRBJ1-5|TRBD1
CASSLGAGGDGQPQHF
TGCGCCAGCAGCTTGGGGGCAGGGGGCGACGGTCAGCCCCAGCATTTT
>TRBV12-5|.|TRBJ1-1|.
CASGLVRSGFVSEAFF
TGTGCTAGTGGTTTGGTCCGATCGGGATTTGTATCTGAAGCTTTCTTT
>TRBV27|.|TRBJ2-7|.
CASSTAGLYEQYF
TGTGCCAGCAGTACGGCGGGACTGTACGAGCAGTACTTC
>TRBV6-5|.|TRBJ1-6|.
CASRGLDSPLHF
TGTGCCAGCCGCGGACTGGATTCACCCCTCCACTTT
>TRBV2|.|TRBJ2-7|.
CASSVILSYEQYF
TGTGCCAGCAGTGTAATCCTCTCCTACGAGCAGTACTTC
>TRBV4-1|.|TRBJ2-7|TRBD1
CASSLISGGAFYEQYF
TGCGCCAGCAGCCTCATCTCAGGGGGCGCGTTCTACGAGCAGTACTTC
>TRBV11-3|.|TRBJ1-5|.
CASSFRGRGGDAQHF
TGTGCCAGCAGCTTTAGGGGTCGGGGCGGGGATGCCCAGCATTTT